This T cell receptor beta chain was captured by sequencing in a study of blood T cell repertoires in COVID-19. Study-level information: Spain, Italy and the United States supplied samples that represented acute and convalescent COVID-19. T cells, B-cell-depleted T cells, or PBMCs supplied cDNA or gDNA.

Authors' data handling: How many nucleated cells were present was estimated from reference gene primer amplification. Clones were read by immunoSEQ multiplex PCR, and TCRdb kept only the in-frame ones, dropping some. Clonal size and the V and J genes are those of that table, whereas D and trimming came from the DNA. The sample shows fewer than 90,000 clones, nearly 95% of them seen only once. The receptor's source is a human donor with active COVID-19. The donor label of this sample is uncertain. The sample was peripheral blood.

CDR3 in DNA: TGTGCCAGCAGCTTTGTTATGGGGCAGCGAAGCTCTGGAAACACCATATATTTT. Protein sequence: CASSFVMGQRSSGNTIYF. The V and J genes are TRBV11-2 and TRBJ1-3; a possible D gene is TRBD1 (5 bases). The CDR3 consists of 18 residues. CDR1 and CDR2 from the germline V gene are SGHAT and FQNNGV. Trimming stripped 3 bases from V and 0 bases from J, with 18 bases between.